The 10 T cell receptor beta chains in this list originate from one sample, sequenced in a study of T cell responses to AZD1222 COVID-19 vaccine. Sequencing was performed with immunoSEQ multiplex PCR; in TCRdb, only in-frame clones are kept and a portion is missing. The table records 100,000 to 150,000 clones, about 85% of them present only once. This material consisted of peripheral blood, taken on day 0 of AZD1222 vaccination. Receptor source: an adult in good health.

The V and J genes are TRBV5-3 and TRBJ2-7; 7 nucleotides align to TRBD2. TRBV5-3 qualifies as an ORF whose function is uncertain. This CDR3 is 15 amino acids long. With V trimmed by 0 bases and J by 2 bases, 5 bases remained unmatched. The CDR3 reads CARSLALAAPYEQYF. In nucleotides, the CDR3 is TGTGCCAGAAGCTTGGCTCTAGCGGCCCCCTACGAGCAGTACTTC.

The chain combines TRBV30 with TRBJ1-5; D remains ambiguous. CDR3 length: 14 amino acids. Germline V gives CDR1 GTSNPN, CDR2 SVGIG (reference sequence). V was shortened by 4 bases and J by 0 bases, with 10 bases between the two germline ends. The CDR3 nucleotides are TGTGCCTGGACCCCACGATCTAGCAATCAGCCCCAGCATTTT. Translated: CAWTPRSSNQPQHF.

The chain carries TRBV27 and TRBJ2-7; 7 nucleotides agree with TRBD2. The CDR3 runs to 13 residues. The V gene end was trimmed by 6 bases and the J gene end by 3 bases; junction bases not matched to a gene: 5. The germline CDR1 and CDR2 sequences are MNHEY and SMNVEV (reference sequence). The chain's CDR3 is CASRPSGYYEQYF. CDR3 DNA: TGTGCCAGCAGGCCTAGCGGTTACTACGAGCAGTACTTC.

This chain joins TRBV10-1 and TRBJ2-2; D uncertain. This CDR3 has 13 residues. Between the trimmed V and J ends, which lost 5 bases and 1 base, there was a span of 5 bases. The germline V gene has CDR1 WNHNN and CDR2 SYGVQD (reference sequence). Written as DNA, the CDR3 is TGCGCCAGCAGTAGCGAGAACACCGGGGAGCTGTTTTTT. Protein product: CASSSENTGELFF.

V usage is TRBV2 and J usage is TRBJ1-2, with a possible D match to TRBD1 (5 bases). The germline CDR1 and CDR2 sequences are SNHLY and FYNNEI. Trimming stripped 7 bases from V and 7 bases from J, with 16 bases between. The CDR3 length is 13 residues. This chain's CDR3 is CASTQVQGPGYTF. The CDR3 DNA sequence: TGTGCCAGCACCCAGGTCCAGGGACCTGGCTACACCTTC.

The chain combines TRBV27 with TRBJ2-7, with D possibly matching TRBD1 (5 bases). This CDR3 region has 14 residues. V lost 6 bases and J 2 bases, leaving 14 bases between the germline ends. The germline V gene encodes CDR1 MNHEY and CDR2 SMNVEV (reference sequence). This CDR3 is CASRVGPGTYEQYF. CDR3 nucleotides: TGTGCCAGCAGAGTGGGGCCAGGAACCTACGAGCAGTACTTC.

The chain recombines TRBV15 with TRBJ1-1; D not resolved. CDR1 LNHNV and CDR2 YYDKDF come from the germline V gene (reference sequence). The CDR3 is 15 residues long. V was pared by 1 base and J by 11 bases, with 20 bases between. The CDR3 is CATSRGLQPGPGAFF. CDR3 DNA sequence: TGTGCCACCAGCAGAGGGTTACAGCCAGGCCCTGGGGCTTTCTTT.

The genes are TRBV28 and TRBJ1-2; D gene ambiguous. Trimming pared 4 bases from V and 4 bases from J, leaving 7 bases between. The germline gives CDR1 MDHEN, CDR2 SYDVKM. There are 12 residues in the CDR3. The CDR3 loop reads CASSSGIYGYTF. Here the CDR3 DNA reads TGTGCCAGCAGTTCCGGGATCTATGGCTACACCTTC.

V gene TRBV19 combines with J gene TRBJ2-7; TRBD2 matches 10 bases. The CDR3 loop spans 14 amino acids. CDR1 and CDR2 (germline): LNHDA, SQIVND (reference sequence). Losses at the gene ends were 4 bases for V and 2 bases for J; bases not matched to a gene: 2. The CDR3 nucleotides are TGTGCCAGTAGTAATAGCGGGGGGCCCTACGAGCAGTACTTC. It specifies CASSNSGGPYEQYF.

V is TRBV10-3 and J is TRBJ2-2; D tentatively fits TRBD1 or TRBD2 (5 bases each). CDR1 and CDR2 from the germline V gene are ENHRY and SYGVKD. V lost 3 bases and J lost 7, with 15 bases in between. CDR3 length: 15 amino acids. This CDR3 reads CAISDRDPRRGELFF. The CDR3 nucleotides are TGTGCCATCAGTGACCGGGACCCGCGCCGCGGGGAGCTGTTTTTT.